A single sample is the source of the 10 T cell receptor beta chains below, sequenced in a study of CD8 T cells in ankylosing spondylitis. General study points: The study identified a TCR beta motif of roughly eight highly homologous variants that appeared characteristic of ankylosing spondylitis blood.

One entry per CDR3 protein results from TCRdb running MiXCR on the 5' RACE reads. Of 470,000 or so distinct CDR3 sequences listed, around 26% were seen once; the top ten hold about 0.89%. Their antigen targets remain unknown. The sequenced sample was blood, either unsorted or a sorted T cell fraction (not recorded which). The receptors shown here come from a male donor with ankylosing spondylitis.

The rearrangement joins TRBV20-1 to TRBJ2-7; TRBD2 aligns across 8 bases. Germline trimming cut 7 bases from V and 3 bases from J; bases unmatched to any gene: 23. The CDR3 sequence is 18 residues long. Germline V gene data show CDR1 as DFQATT and CDR2 as SNEGSKA (reference sequence). DNA for the CDR3: TGCAGTGGGCCCCCAGGAGCGGGAGTCCTATGGGGGGACTACGAGCAGTACGTC. Protein product: CSGPPGAGVLWGDYEQYV.

This clonotype was picked up a small number of times. The chain recombines TRBV3-1 with TRBJ1-5, with a weak D call TRBD1 (5 bases). The V end was cut by 3 bases, the J end by 11 bases, with 14 bases between. Germline CDR1 and CDR2: LGHDT and YNNKEL (reference sequence). CDR3 length equals 13 residues. This CDR3 is CASSQSEGLAQHF. CDR3 nucleotides: TGTGCCAGCAGCCAGTCAGAGGGGCTGGCCCAGCATTTT.

CDR3 amino acids: CASSLQPGANTEAFF. CDR3 nucleotides: TGCGCCAGCAGCTTGCAACCAGGCGCCAACACTGAAGCTTTCTTT. This chain joins TRBV5-1 and TRBJ1-1; D not resolved. Germline V gene sequence: CDR1 SGHRS, CDR2 YFSETQ. V was trimmed by 1 base and J by 2 bases, leaving 12 bases between them. The CDR3 sequence is 15 residues long.

The chain combines TRBV7-2 with TRBJ1-2; a weak D match, TRBD1 (5 bases). This CDR3 has 12 amino acids. The V gene lost 4 bases and the J gene lost 8 bases, with 11 bases spanning the gap. CDR1 SGHTA and CDR2 FQGNSA come from the germline V gene. The CDR3 sequence: CASSWDGSGYTF. Written as DNA, the CDR3 is TGTGCCAGCAGCTGGGACGGTAGCGGCTACACCTTC.

V is TRBV14 and J is TRBJ2-1; TRBD2 is a possible D gene (5 bases). The CDR3 length is 15 residues. Between the trimmed V and J ends, which lost 0 bases and 11 bases, there was a span of 17 bases. The germline gives CDR1 SGHDN, CDR2 FVKESK. The CDR3 DNA reads TGTGCCAGCAGCCAAGATGGCGGGTCGCAGAGAAAGCAGTTCTTC. Amino acid sequence: CASSQDGGSQRKQFF.

This clonotype was seen repeatedly, ten times or more. V and J are TRBV27 and TRBJ2-2, with 13 bases fitting TRBD2. CDR3 length equals 15 residues. The V segment lost 7 bases and the J segment 7 bases; nucleotides outside the gene matches: 6. CDR1 MNHEY and CDR2 SMNVEV come from the germline V gene (reference sequence). The CDR3 DNA reads TGTGCCAGCACCCTGGGACTAGCGGGGAACGGGGAGCTGTTTTTT. It specifies CASTLGLAGNGELFF.

This clonotype was detected only a few times. The V and J genes are TRBV6-5 and TRBJ1-1, with D possibly TRBD1 on 5 matching bases. The CDR3 has 11 residues. Germline assignment: CDR1 MNHEY and CDR2 SVGAGI. V was cut by 6 bases and J by 11 bases, with 13 bases left in between. The CDR3: CASRLGREAFF. In DNA form, the CDR3 reads TGTGCCAGCAGACTGGGACGAGAGGCTTTCTTT.

Only a few counts were recorded for this clonotype. V is TRBV7-2 and J is TRBJ2-2; D may correspond to TRBD1 or TRBD2 (5 bases each). The CDR3 is 15 amino acids. Deletions cut 5 bases from V and 2 bases from J, with 12 bases between. CDR1 SGHTA and CDR2 FQGNSA come from the germline V gene. In DNA, the CDR3 is TGTGCCAGCAGCCCCTGGGGGAGCAACACCGGGGAGCTGTTTTTT. Protein sequence: CASSPWGSNTGELFF.

V and J are TRBV20-1 and TRBJ1-2; a weak D match, TRBD1 (5 bases). Per the germline V gene, CDR1 is DFQATT and CDR2 is SNEGSKA (reference sequence). The V end lost 0 bases, the J end lost 5 bases, and 10 bases lay between the germline ends. The CDR3 is 13 amino acids. The CDR3 protein is CSAREVPGYGYTF. The CDR3 region has the DNA TGCAGTGCTAGAGAAGTACCAGGGTATGGCTACACCTTC.

This chain uses TRBV25-1 with TRBJ2-1; D perhaps matches TRBD2 (7 bases). This CDR3 region has 15 residues. CDR1 is MGHDK and CDR2 is SYGVNS in the germline V gene. The V end was cut by 2 bases, the J end by 5 bases, with 13 bases between. This CDR3 reads CASSEHREGNNEQFF. CDR3 DNA: TGTGCCAGCAGTGAACACAGGGAGGGTAACAATGAGCAGTTCTTC.